Presented here are 28 T cell receptor beta chains from one specimen sequenced in a study of vaccination and CD4 T cells after COVID-19. These receptors are not linked to any known antigen. Scientists ran DNA taken from cultured CD4+ T cells through the Oncomine TCR Beta short-read assay for sequencing. TCRdb re-analysed the PCR reads in MiXCR, keeping a single row per CDR3 protein. The table includes about 15,000 distinct CDR3 sequences, approximately 84% detected once. Treatment of the sample: approximately 11-day PBMC culture with coronavirus spike peptide pools or control peptides (ViraFEST assay). The specimen was CD4+ T cells from blood, cultured in vitro, collected after SARS-CoV-2 vaccination. The origin of the receptors is a human donor who received a COVID-19 vaccine.

The chain carries TRBV30 and TRBJ1-2, with unresolved D. The V end was cut by 0 bases, the J end by 4 bases, with 6 bases between. Germline V gene data show CDR1 as GTSNPN and CDR2 as SVGIG (reference sequence). This CDR3 spans 12 amino acids. CDR3 in amino acids: CAWSVHSYGYTF. DNA for the CDR3: TGTGCCTGGAGTGTACATTCCTATGGCTACACCTTC.

V is TRBV20-1 and J is TRBJ1-5, with D unclear. Germline V gene lookup returns CDR1 DFQATT and CDR2 SNEGSKA (reference sequence). The V end was cut by 6 bases, the J end by 3 bases, with 9 bases between. The CDR3 is 12 amino acids. As DNA, the CDR3 is TGCAGTGCCGGCCGCTTCAATCAGCCCCAGCATTTT. Translating it yields CSAGRFNQPQHF.

The chain employs TRBV10-3 and TRBJ1-3, with 10 positions matching TRBD1. V was clipped by 3 bases and J by 0 bases; unmatched bases: 8. The CDR3 sequence is 18 residues long. The V gene's germline CDR1 is ENHRY and CDR2 SYGVKD. Here the CDR3 reads CAISDGTGAKLSGNTIYF. The CDR3 region has the DNA TGTGCCATCAGTGACGGGACAGGGGCTAAGCTCTCTGGAAACACCATATATTTT.

As DNA, the CDR3 is TGTGCCACCAGCTTTAGCAATCAGCCCCAGCATTTT. This codes for CATSFSNQPQHF. The V call is TRBV19, the J call TRBJ1-5; D ambiguous. Germline V gene lookup returns CDR1 LNHDA and CDR2 SQIVND (reference sequence). The length of the CDR3 is 12 residues. Trimming stripped 10 bases from V and 0 bases from J, with 7 bases between.

The V and J genes are TRBV6-5 and TRBJ2-3, with 7 bases fitting TRBD1. V lost 0 bases, J lost 5 bases, and 2 bases stayed unmatched. The germline V gene encodes CDR1 MNHEY and CDR2 SVGAGI. CDR3 length equals 14 residues. CDR3 residues: CASSYSRDRDTQYF. The CDR3 bases are TGTGCCAGCAGTTACTCGAGGGACAGAGATACGCAGTATTTT.

The chain has TRBV20-1 and TRBJ1-1; 7 bases align to TRBD1. CDR1 is DFQATT, CDR2 SNEGSKA, per germline (reference sequence). The junction had 18 bases not matched to a gene; V was cut back by 1 base and J by 4 bases. This CDR3 is built from 18 residues. The CDR3 coding sequence is TGCAGTGCTAGAGGGGGCATGCAGAGGACAGGCTGGACCACTGAAGCTTTCTTT. Translated, it gives CSARGGMQRTGWTTEAFF.

The V gene is TRBV20-1, the J gene TRBJ1-5; no clear D. The V gene lost 2 bases and the J gene lost 2 bases, with 7 bases spanning the gap. The germline gives CDR1 DFQATT, CDR2 SNEGSKA (reference sequence). This CDR3 has 13 residues. DNA of the CDR3: TGCAGTGCTAGAACAATCGGCAATCAGCCCCAGCATTTT. Its protein is CSARTIGNQPQHF.

The gene calls are TRBV30 and TRBJ1-2; D is possibly TRBD1 (6 bases). The germline gives CDR1 GTSNPN, CDR2 SVGIG (reference sequence). V was pared by 0 bases and J by 8 bases, with 16 bases between. This CDR3 has 14 residues. CDR3 DNA sequence: TGTGCCTGGAGTGTGAGAGGGGGAATGGGCGGCTACACCTTC. Its protein is CAWSVRGGMGGYTF.

In this sample, this clonotype turned up once. The V call is TRBV12-3 or TRBV12-4, the J call TRBJ1-2; 9 nucleotides line up with TRBD1. The J segment lost 8 bases and the V segment lost 5 bases, leaving 9 bases of the junction unmatched. The CDR3 sequence is 14 residues long. CDR3 nucleotides: TGTGCCAGCAGTCGAACAGGGGGCGGAGGGGGCTACACCTTC. Amino acids: CASSRTGGGGGYTF.

The V and J genes are TRBV7-6 and TRBJ2-5; TRBD2 might be the D (6 bases). Germline loops: CDR1 SGHVS, CDR2 FNYEAQ. Trimming took off 5 bases at V and 5 bases at J, with 15 bases between the two ends. CDR3 size: 14 residues. CDR3 protein: CASSPGLRAETQYF. In nucleotides, the CDR3 is TGTGCCAGCAGCCCGGGACTCCGTGCGGAGACCCAGTACTTC.

This chain connects TRBV20-1 to TRBJ1-6; 7 bases are a match to TRBD1. Trimming removed 3 bases from V and 5 bases from J; junction bases left unmatched: 4. Germline values: CDR1 DFQATT, CDR2 SNEGSKA (reference sequence). The CDR3 covers 14 residues. CDR3 amino acids: CSASEGANNSPLHF. In DNA form, the CDR3 reads TGCAGTGCTAGCGAGGGGGCGAATAATTCACCCCTCCACTTT.

The J gene is TRBJ2-7, the V gene TRBV7-2; possibly TRBD1 for D (5 bases). The V end was cut by 5 bases, the J end by 3 bases, with 11 bases between. Germline V gene lookup returns CDR1 SGHTA and CDR2 FQGNSA. The CDR3 runs 13 residues. Written as DNA, the CDR3 is TGTGCCAGCAGCGCACAGGTGTTCTACGAGCAGTACTTC. Its translation is CASSAQVFYEQYF.

The chain joins TRBV19 to TRBJ2-2; D perhaps matches TRBD1 (6 bases). Germline V gene lookup returns CDR1 LNHDA and CDR2 SQIVND (reference sequence). V lost 9 bases and J lost 0, with 17 bases in between. The CDR3 runs to 16 residues. The CDR3 sequence is CASYLRDTPNTGELFF. The CDR3 DNA sequence: TGTGCCAGCTACCTGAGGGACACACCGAACACCGGGGAGCTGTTTTTT.

The V gene is TRBV21-1, the J gene TRBJ2-5. TRBV21-1 is a pseudogene segment. The CDR3 has 13 residues. CDR3 amino acids: CASSKDPRETQYF. CDR3 bases: TGTGCCAGCAGCAAAGACCCTAGGGAGACCCAGTACTTC.

The chain employs TRBV27 and TRBJ1-5, with D hard to call. Deletions cut 7 bases from V and 4 bases from J, with 20 bases between. There are 16 residues in the CDR3. CDR1 MNHEY and CDR2 SMNVEV come from the germline V gene (reference sequence). The CDR3 loop reads CASKPVNGVGNQPQHF. CDR3 in DNA: TGTGCCAGCAAACCCGTTAACGGGGTAGGGAATCAGCCCCAGCATTTT.

V and J are TRBV7-8 and TRBJ2-3, with D perhaps TRBD1 (5 bases). Germline CDR1 and CDR2: SGHVS and FQNEAQ. This CDR3 region has 16 residues. The V and J ends lost 2 bases and 2 bases respectively, with 14 bases between them. DNA for the CDR3: TGTGCCAGCAGCTTAATCGCCGGACACAACACAGATACGCAGTATTTT. Amino acids: CASSLIAGHNTDTQYF.

In its sample, this clonotype ranks as medium-sized. This chain connects TRBV12-3 or TRBV12-4 to TRBJ1-6; TRBD1 matches 8 bases. Losses at the gene ends were 6 bases for V and 0 bases for J; bases not matched to a gene: 10. The CDR3 contains 18 residues. The CDR3 bases are TGTGCCAGCAGCCGGACAGGGTCCAGGAGCTCCTATAATTCACCCCTCCACTTT. As protein: CASSRTGSRSSYNSPLHF.

In this sample, this clonotype turned up once. The V and J genes are TRBV4-2 and TRBJ2-7, with D unresolved. CDR3 length: 12 residues. The germline V gene encodes CDR1 LGHNA and CDR2 YNFKEQ. With 1 base removed from V and 7 bases from J, the gap between germline ends came to 8 bases. CDR3 DNA sequence: TGTGCCAGCAGCCAAGGGTCCTTAGAGCAGTACTTC. It translates to CASSQGSLEQYF.

The V and J genes are TRBV6-1 and TRBJ1-6, with D uncertain. Trimming took off 6 bases at V and 0 bases at J, with 3 bases between the two ends. Germline CDR1 is MNHNS and CDR2 is SASEGT. This CDR3 has 13 residues. CDR3 DNA: TGTGCCAGCAGCGGCTCCTATAATTCACCCCTCCACTTT. Translating gives CASSGSYNSPLHF.

The chain is built from TRBV19 and TRBJ1-2; D is ambiguous. The CDR3 totals 16 residues. Trimming stripped 2 bases from V and 1 base from J, with 14 bases between. Germline values: CDR1 LNHDA, CDR2 SQIVND (reference sequence). The CDR3 coding sequence is TGTGCCAGTAGTATAACTAACGGAGTACTTAACTATGGCTACACCTTC. It yields the protein CASSITNGVLNYGYTF.

This clonotype appeared a single time. The chain carries TRBV2 and TRBJ2-3; no clear D. Trimming removed 7 bases from V and 1 base from J, with 12 bases in between. Germline loops: CDR1 SNHLY, CDR2 FYNNEI. This CDR3 has 14 residues. Here the CDR3 reads CASTLDRRTDTQYF. The DNA of the CDR3 is TGTGCCAGCACGTTAGACCGACGCACAGATACGCAGTATTTT. The variable domain in full, with the rest retrieved from reference TRBV2 and TRBJ2-3, is EPEVTQTPSHQVTQMGQEVILRCVPISNHLYFYWYRQILGQKVEFLVSFYNNEISEKSEIFDDQFSVERPDGSNFTLKIRSTKLEDSAMYFCASTLDRRTDTQYFGPGTRLTVL.

The V call is TRBV7-2, the J call TRBJ2-7, with TRBD2 matching 11 bases. The germline gives CDR1 SGHTA, CDR2 FQGNSA. The CDR3 has 16 residues. Trimming took 1 base from V and 3 from J; bases not matched to a gene: 5. CDR3 protein: CASSLVGSGGVYEQYF. In nucleotides, the CDR3 is TGTGCCAGCAGCTTAGTGGGTAGCGGGGGGGTCTACGAGCAGTACTTC.

This clonotype has a handful of counts. V and J are TRBV5-4 and TRBJ2-2; TRBD2 matches at 13 bases. V gave up 3 bases and J gave up 5 bases; unmatched junction bases: 4. CDR1 is SGHNT and CDR2 is YYREEE in the germline V gene (reference sequence). CDR3 length equals 16 residues. The CDR3 DNA sequence: TGTGCCAGCAGCTGGACTAGCGGGGGAGAAACCGGGGAGCTGTTTTTT. It codes for CASSWTSGGETGELFF.

The chain combines TRBV24-1 with TRBJ1-5, with TRBD1 as a possible D gene (5 bases). The ends were cut back, 4 bases at V and 3 bases at J, with 9 bases in the middle. Germline CDR1 is KGHDR and CDR2 is SFDVKD. This CDR3 has 14 residues. The CDR3 spells CATSDARDNQPQHF. DNA of the CDR3: TGTGCCACCAGTGACGCCAGGGACAATCAGCCCCAGCATTTT.

The CDR3 is CASSLAGGRAGNTIYF. CDR3 nucleotide sequence: TGTGCCAGCAGCTTGGCCGGGGGTAGAGCTGGAAACACCATATATTTT. The rearrangement uses TRBV5-4 and TRBJ1-3; D is possibly TRBD1 (5 bases). Trimming pared 0 bases from V and 2 bases from J, leaving 12 bases between. The germline V gene has CDR1 SGHNT and CDR2 YYREEE (reference sequence). CDR3 length: 16 amino acids.

The chain joins TRBV25-1 to TRBJ1-1; the D gene is possibly TRBD1 (5 bases). CDR3 size: 13 residues. Trimming left V 4 bases short and J 2 bases short, with 8 bases between. CDR1 MGHDK and CDR2 SYGVNS come from the germline V gene. CDR3: CASSGQINTEAFF. Here the CDR3 DNA reads TGTGCCAGCAGTGGACAGATTAACACTGAAGCTTTCTTT. The full variable domain, completed using reference TRBV25-1 and TRBJ1-1, is EADIYQTPRYLVIGTGKKITLECSQTMGHDKMYWYQQDPGMELHLIHYSYGVNSTEKGDLSSESTVSRIRTEHFPLTLESARPSHTSQYLCASSGQINTEAFFGQGTRLTVV.

V usage is TRBV6-5 and J usage is TRBJ1-1, with 9 bases aligning to TRBD1. V gave up 4 bases and J gave up 5 bases; unmatched junction bases: 11. CDR1 is MNHEY and CDR2 is SVGAGI in the germline V gene. CDR3 length: 16 amino acids. The CDR3 DNA is TGTGCCAGCAGTTCTTCTTTTCCGGGACAGGGTACTGAAGCTTTCTTT. Encoded protein: CASSSSFPGQGTEAFF.

The V and J genes are TRBV12-5 and TRBJ2-3; possible D gene TRBD1, 5 bases. V shed 7 bases and J shed 2 bases, with 7 bases lying between them. Germline CDR1 reads LGHNT; CDR2 reads FRNRAP. The CDR3 contains 12 residues. The CDR3 DNA sequence: TGTGCTAGTGAGGGGCCCACAGATACGCAGTATTTT. Translating it yields CASEGPTDTQYF.